Presented here are 25 T cell receptor beta chains from one specimen sequenced in a study of blood T cell repertoires in COVID-19. Libraries were prepared by immunoSEQ multiplex PCR; TCRdb keeps only in-frame clonotypes and omits some of them. Among roughly 250,000 clones, 85% to 90% were seen once, and the ten largest hold around 0.88%. Specimen: peripheral blood. The receptors derive from a man aged 25-40 years with acute or convalescent COVID-19.

This sequence joins TRBV30 and TRBJ1-1; D might be TRBD1 (5 bases). CDR1 GTSNPN and CDR2 SVGIG come from the germline V gene (reference sequence). Deletions cut 3 bases from V and 4 bases from J, with 18 bases between. The CDR3 runs to 15 residues. The CDR3 loop is CAWRERGLPGTEAFF. The CDR3 coding sequence is TGTGCCTGGAGAGAACGGGGACTCCCCGGCACTGAAGCTTTCTTT.

The chain has TRBV18 and TRBJ1-6; a possible D gene is TRBD1 (5 bases). This CDR3 contains 13 residues. The V and J ends lost 0 bases and 10 bases respectively, with 7 bases between them. Germline CDR1 reads KGHSH; CDR2 reads LQKENI. The CDR3 DNA is TGTGCCAGCTCACCACCGGACAACTCACCCCTCCACTTT. It codes for CASSPPDNSPLHF.

The genes are TRBV10-3 and TRBJ2-1; 9 bases are shared with TRBD2. V trimming: 3 bases; J trimming: 10 bases; junction bases outside the gene matches: 1. Per the germline V gene, CDR1 is ENHRY and CDR2 is SYGVKD. The CDR3 length is 12 residues. In nucleotides, the CDR3 is TGTGCCATCAGTGACACTAGCGGGGAGCAGTTCTTC. Its protein product is CAISDTSGEQFF.

V gene TRBV5-1 combines with J gene TRBJ2-1; 8 bases line up with TRBD1. Germline assignment: CDR1 SGHRS and CDR2 YFSETQ. The V and J ends lost 3 bases and 4 bases, in that order; junction bases with no gene match: 6. CDR3 size: 15 residues. CDR3 protein: CASSSGQVRYNEQFF. The CDR3 region has the DNA TGCGCCAGCAGCTCGGGACAGGTGAGATACAATGAGCAGTTCTTC. Full variable domain (outside the CDR3, taken from reference TRBV5-1 and TRBJ2-1): KAGVTQTPRYLIKTRGQQVTLSCSPISGHRSVSWYQQTPGQGLQFLFEYFSETQRNKGNFPGRFSGRQFSNSRSEMNVSTLELGDSALYLCASSSGQVRYNEQFFGPGTRLTVL.

The genes are TRBV29-1 and TRBJ1-2; D is possibly TRBD1 (5 bases). The CDR3 sequence is 12 residues long. Trimming left V 4 bases short and J 4 bases short, with 10 bases between. Looked up from germline, CDR1 is SQVTM and CDR2 is ANQGSEA. The CDR3 coding sequence is TGCAGCGTTGCAGGGTCTGCCTATGGCTACACCTTC. Translating it yields CSVAGSAYGYTF.

The J gene is TRBJ2-7, the V gene TRBV4-2; TRBD2 is a possible D gene (5 bases). This CDR3 spans 12 amino acids. Between the trimmed V and J ends, which lost 1 base and 7 bases, there was a span of 8 bases. Looked up from germline, CDR1 is LGHNA and CDR2 is YNFKEQ. In DNA, the CDR3 is TGTGCCAGCAGCCAAGGGTCGGGGGAGCAGTACTTC. As protein: CASSQGSGEQYF.

The V call is TRBV3-1 (or the pseudogene TRBV3-2), the J call TRBJ2-1; TRBD2 matches at 9 bases. The length of the CDR3 is 16 residues. Germline CDR1 LGHDT, CDR2 YNNKEL (reference sequence). With 4 bases clipped from V and 7 bases from J, the junction kept 11 bases outside the gene matches. Here the CDR3 DNA reads TGTGCCAGCAGCCGTGTAGCGGGAGTCATGGGGAATGAGCAGTTCTTC. It encodes CASSRVAGVMGNEQFF.

This clone was observed a handful of times. The DNA for the CDR3 is TGCGCCAGCAGCTTGAGGGACAGATTATTGCCATACTGCTCCTATAATTCACCCCTCCACTTT. This translates into CASSLRDRLLPYCSYNSPLHF. The chain is built from TRBV5-1 and TRBJ1-6, with TRBD1 identical over 7 bases. CDR1 SGHRS and CDR2 YFSETQ come from the germline V gene. Trimming took 1 base from V and 0 from J; bases not matched to a gene: 16. The length of the CDR3 is 21 residues.

The CDR3 sequence is CASSHFRGLSGNTIYF. The CDR3 DNA follows: TGTGCCAGCAGCCATTTCCGGGGTTTGTCTGGAAACACCATATATTTT. The chain joins TRBV3-1 (or the pseudogene TRBV3-2) to TRBJ1-3; D gene ambiguous. The length of the CDR3 is 16 residues. The V gene lost 3 bases and the J gene lost 1 base, with 13 bases spanning the gap. Germline V CDR1 and CDR2: LGHDT, YNNKEL (reference sequence).

This clone was observed a single time. This rearrangement joins TRBV29-1 to TRBJ2-7, with unresolved D. The CDR3 is made up of 14 amino acids. V lost 0 bases and J 1 base, leaving 10 bases between the germline ends. Germline V gives CDR1 SQVTM, CDR2 ANQGSEA. In nucleotides, the CDR3 is TGCAGCGTTGAAGACCAAAACGAGTCCTACGAGCAGTACTTC. Translation gives CSVEDQNESYEQYF.

The chain is built from TRBV6-5 and TRBJ2-5, with 15 bases fitting TRBD2. The CDR3 runs to 16 residues. V trimming: 4 bases; J trimming: 2 bases; junction bases outside the gene matches: 2. Per the germline V gene, CDR1 is MNHEY and CDR2 is SVGAGI. CDR3 residues: CASSSGLAGGQETQYF. The CDR3 nucleotides are TGTGCCAGCAGTTCCGGACTAGCGGGGGGGCAAGAGACCCAGTACTTC.

This clone came up once. The chain joins TRBV5-6 to TRBJ2-3; TRBD2 agrees at 10 bases. CDR3 length equals 15 residues. The junction had 1 base not matched to a gene; V was cut back by 0 bases and J by 3 bases. The germline V gene encodes CDR1 SGHDT and CDR2 YYEEEE. The CDR3 coding sequence is TGTGCCAGCAGCTTGGGACTAGCGGGTACAGATACGCAGTATTTT. Amino acids: CASSLGLAGTDTQYF. The variable domain in full, with the rest retrieved from reference TRBV5-6 and TRBJ2-3, is DAGVTQSPTHLIKTRGQQVTLRCSPKSGHDTVSWYQQALGQGPQFIFQYYEEEERQRGNFPDRFSGHQFPNYSSELNVNALLLGDSALYLCASSLGLAGTDTQYFGPGTRLTVL.

This chain links TRBV28 with TRBJ1-2; no definite D call. Per germline, CDR1 MDHEN and CDR2 SYDVKM. V was pared by 2 bases and J by 1 base, with 8 bases between. The CDR3 consists of 14 residues. The CDR3 protein is CASSLEPGNYGYTF. In DNA, the CDR3 is TGTGCCAGCAGTTTAGAACCCGGTAACTATGGCTACACCTTC.

This clone was observed a few times. The chain uses TRBV2 and TRBJ1-1; TRBD1 aligns across 9 bases. CDR1 is SNHLY, CDR2 FYNNEI, per germline. Trimming removed 5 bases from V and 7 bases from J; junction bases left unmatched: 8. The CDR3 has 14 amino acids. The CDR3 DNA reads TGTGCCAGCAGTCCGGGACAGGGAACGAATGAAGCTTTCTTT. As protein: CASSPGQGTNEAFF. Looking up the rest from reference TRBV2 and TRBJ1-1 gives the full variable domain: EPEVTQTPSHQVTQMGQEVILRCVPISNHLYFYWYRQILGQKVEFLVSFYNNEISEKSEIFDDQFSVERPDGSNFTLKIRSTKLEDSAMYFCASSPGQGTNEAFFGQGTRLTVV.

CDR3 sequence (DNA): TGCAGTGCTAGTACGGGAACTCAGCCCCAGCATTTT. It is translated as CSASTGTQPQHF. The chain is built from TRBV20-1 and TRBJ1-5; D is undetermined. The germline gives CDR1 DFQATT, CDR2 SNEGSKA (reference sequence). This CDR3 contains 12 residues. The V end lost 3 bases, the J end lost 6 bases, and 9 bases lay between the germline ends.

This CDR3 reads CASRLLPGTYNEQFF. The CDR3 coding sequence is TGTGCCAGCAGGTTACTGCCGGGGACCTACAATGAGCAGTTCTTC. The chain is built from TRBV28 and TRBJ2-1, with D perhaps TRBD2 (5 bases). CDR1 and CDR2 (germline): MDHEN, SYDVKM. This CDR3 has 15 amino acids. Trimming pared 6 bases from V and 2 bases from J, leaving 14 bases between.

The V call is TRBV6-5, the J call TRBJ2-7; D may be TRBD2 (5 bases). V gave up 6 bases and J gave up 2 bases, with 8 bases separating them. In germline, CDR1 is MNHEY, CDR2 SVGAGI. The CDR3 contains 12 residues. CDR3 amino acids: CASSGVAYEQYF. The CDR3 DNA is TGTGCCAGCAGCGGGGTTGCCTACGAGCAGTACTTC.

This clone appeared a few times. The CDR3 here is CASSIGGQYNEQFF. In DNA form, the CDR3 reads TGTGCCAGCAGCATAGGGGGACAGTACAATGAGCAGTTCTTC. The J gene is TRBJ2-1, the V gene TRBV11-3, with 7 bases aligning to TRBD1. Germline CDR1 and CDR2: SGHNT and YENEEA. The CDR3 is made up of 14 amino acids. The V and J ends lost 5 bases and 4 bases, in that order; junction bases with no gene match: 5.

The chain has TRBV7-9 and TRBJ1-1; D is unresolved. Per the germline V gene, CDR1 is SEHNR and CDR2 is FQNEAQ (reference sequence). V lost 1 base to trimming and J lost 1 base, with 10 bases between them. The CDR3 has 15 residues. CDR3 nucleotide sequence: TGTGCCAGCAGCTTAGAGGCCGGGAGGAACACTGAAGCTTTCTTT. Its translation: CASSLEAGRNTEAFF.

The table lists this clone with a count of one. V is TRBV7-6 and J is TRBJ2-1; a possible D gene is TRBD2 (6 bases). CDR1 and CDR2 (germline): SGHVS, FNYEAQ. Trimming left V 3 bases short and J 6 bases short, with 27 bases between. The CDR3 runs to 19 residues. CDR3 DNA: TGTGCCAGCAGCTTGCCCGGACCGGGACTCAAAGTGAATACCAATGAGCAGTTCTTC. Its translation: CASSLPGPGLKVNTNEQFF.

The chain uses TRBV12-3 or TRBV12-4 and TRBJ2-1, with 8 bases that match TRBD2. This CDR3 contains 13 residues. Trimming took 6 bases from V and 10 from J; bases not matched to a gene: 8. CDR3 nucleotide sequence: TGTGCCAGCAGGAAGACTAGCGTCTACGAGCAGTTCTTC. As protein: CASRKTSVYEQFF.

The CDR3 region is CASSQLGRVTEAFF. Here the CDR3 DNA reads TGCGCCAGCAGTCAATTGGGCAGGGTCACTGAAGCTTTCTTT. The chain couples TRBV23-1 to TRBJ1-1; D may be TRBD1 (5 bases). TRBV23-1 is sorted into the ORF group, with uncertain function. This CDR3 contains 14 residues. Trimming shortened V by 1 base and J by 4 bases, and 10 bases separated the two germline ends.

This chain connects TRBV25-1 to TRBJ1-3; weak D call: TRBD1 (5 bases). Germline V gene data show CDR1 as MGHDK and CDR2 as SYGVNS. With 1 base removed from V and 1 base from J, the gap between germline ends came to 8 bases. The CDR3 is 15 residues long. The CDR3 nucleotides are TGTGCCAGCAGTGAATTAGACAGTTCTGGAAACACCATATATTTT. Translation: CASSELDSSGNTIYF.

The chain links TRBV5-1 to TRBJ2-2, with D maybe TRBD2 (7 bases). Between the trimmed V and J ends, which lost 4 bases and 7 bases, there was a span of 20 bases. The germline V gene has CDR1 SGHRS and CDR2 YFSETQ. The CDR3 totals 16 residues. The CDR3 protein is CASSPGGAGVNGELFF. In nucleotides, the CDR3 is TGCGCCAGCAGCCCGGGGGGCGCAGGCGTCAACGGGGAGCTGTTTTTT.

The J gene is TRBJ2-7, the V gene TRBV25-1; 7 nucleotides agree with TRBD2. V lost 1 base, J lost 5 bases, and 8 bases stayed unmatched. The CDR3 runs 15 residues. CDR1 is MGHDK and CDR2 is SYGVNS in the germline V gene. The CDR3 DNA reads as TGTGCCAGCAGTGAATTCCGGGGAGGGACCAACGAGCAGTACTTC. This encodes CASSEFRGGTNEQYF.